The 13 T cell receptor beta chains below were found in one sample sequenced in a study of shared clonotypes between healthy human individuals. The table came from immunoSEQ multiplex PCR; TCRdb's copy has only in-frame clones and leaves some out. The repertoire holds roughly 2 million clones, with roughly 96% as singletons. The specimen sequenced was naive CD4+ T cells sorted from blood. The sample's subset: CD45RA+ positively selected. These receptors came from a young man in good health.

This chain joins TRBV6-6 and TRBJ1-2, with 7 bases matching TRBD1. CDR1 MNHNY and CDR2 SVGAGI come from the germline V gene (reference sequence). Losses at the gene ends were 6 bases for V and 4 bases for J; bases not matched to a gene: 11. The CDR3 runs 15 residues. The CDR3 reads CASSPKQGTLYGYTF. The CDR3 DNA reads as TGTGCCAGCAGCCCTAAACAGGGGACCCTCTATGGCTACACCTTC.

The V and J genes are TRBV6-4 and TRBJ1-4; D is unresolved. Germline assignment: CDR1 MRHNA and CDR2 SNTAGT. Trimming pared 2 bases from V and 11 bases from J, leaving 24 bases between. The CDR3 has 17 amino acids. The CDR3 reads CASSDLRGPKTWRKLFF. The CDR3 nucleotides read TGTGCCAGCAGTGACCTCCGTGGACCTAAAACTTGGCGCAAACTGTTTTTT.

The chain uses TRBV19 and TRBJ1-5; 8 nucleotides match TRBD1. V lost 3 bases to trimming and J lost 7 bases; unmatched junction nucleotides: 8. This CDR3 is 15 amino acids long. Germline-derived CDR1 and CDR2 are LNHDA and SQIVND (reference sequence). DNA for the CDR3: TGTGCCAGTAGTATCCGGACAGGGATGGGACAGCCCCAGCATTTT. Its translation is CASSIRTGMGQPQHF.

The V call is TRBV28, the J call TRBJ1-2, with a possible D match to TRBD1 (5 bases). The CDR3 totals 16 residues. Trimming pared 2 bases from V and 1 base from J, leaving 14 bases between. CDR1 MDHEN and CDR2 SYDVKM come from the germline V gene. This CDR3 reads CASSLLQVGLNYGYTF. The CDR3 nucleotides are TGTGCCAGCAGTTTACTCCAGGTGGGGCTTAACTATGGCTACACCTTC.

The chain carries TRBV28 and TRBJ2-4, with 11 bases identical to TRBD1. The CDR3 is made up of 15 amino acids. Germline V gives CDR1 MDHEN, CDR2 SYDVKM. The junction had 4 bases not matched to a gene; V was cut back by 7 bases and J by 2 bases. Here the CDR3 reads CASTGTGGSKNIQYF. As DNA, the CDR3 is TGTGCCAGCACCGGGACAGGGGGTTCCAAAAACATTCAGTACTTC. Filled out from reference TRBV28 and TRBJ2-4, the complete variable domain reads DVKVTQSSRYLVKRTGEKVFLECVQDMDHENMFWYRQDPGLGLRLIYFSYDVKMKEKGDIPEGYSVSREKKERFSLILESASTNQTSMYLCASTGTGGSKNIQYFGAGTRLSVL.

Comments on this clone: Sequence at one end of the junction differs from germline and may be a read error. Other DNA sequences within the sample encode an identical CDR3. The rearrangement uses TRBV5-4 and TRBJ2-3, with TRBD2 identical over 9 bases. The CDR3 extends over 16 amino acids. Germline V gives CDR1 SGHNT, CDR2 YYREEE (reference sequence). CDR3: CASSGVAGEVTDTQYF. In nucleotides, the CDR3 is TGTGCCAGCAGCGGGGTAGCGGGGGAGGTCACAGATACGCAATATTTT.

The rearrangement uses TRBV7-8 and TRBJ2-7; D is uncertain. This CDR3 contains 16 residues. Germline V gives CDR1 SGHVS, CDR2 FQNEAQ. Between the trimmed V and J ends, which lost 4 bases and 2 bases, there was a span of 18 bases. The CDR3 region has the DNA TGTGCCAGCAGCTCCATGAGTATGGTAGGCACCTACGAGCAGTACTTC. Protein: CASSSMSMVGTYEQYF.

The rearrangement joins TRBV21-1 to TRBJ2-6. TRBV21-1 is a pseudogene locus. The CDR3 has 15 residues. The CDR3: CASSRALSGANVLTF. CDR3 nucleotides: TGTGCCAGCAGCCGGGCCCTCTCTGGGGCCAACGTCCTGACTTTC.

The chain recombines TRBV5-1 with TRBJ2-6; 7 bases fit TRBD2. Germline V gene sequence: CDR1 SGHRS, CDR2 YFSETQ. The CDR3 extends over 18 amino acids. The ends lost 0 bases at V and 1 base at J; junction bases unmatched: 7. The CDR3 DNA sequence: TGCGCCAGCAGCTTGGTCGCGGGAGAGTCGTCTGGGGCCAACGTCCTGACTTTC. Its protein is CASSLVAGESSGANVLTF.

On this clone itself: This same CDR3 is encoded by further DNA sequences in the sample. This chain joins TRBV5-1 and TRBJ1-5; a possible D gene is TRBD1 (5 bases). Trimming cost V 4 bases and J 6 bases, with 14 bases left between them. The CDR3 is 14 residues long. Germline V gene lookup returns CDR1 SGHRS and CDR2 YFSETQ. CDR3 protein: CASSPTGDGQPQHF. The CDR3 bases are TGCGCCAGCAGCCCCACAGGCGACGGTCAGCCCCAGCATTTT.

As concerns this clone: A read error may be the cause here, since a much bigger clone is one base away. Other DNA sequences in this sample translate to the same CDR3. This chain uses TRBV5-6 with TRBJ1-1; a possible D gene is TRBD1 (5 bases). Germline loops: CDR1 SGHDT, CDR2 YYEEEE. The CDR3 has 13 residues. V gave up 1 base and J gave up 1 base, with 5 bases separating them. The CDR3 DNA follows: TGTGCCAGCAGCTTGACAGGGAACACTGAAGCTTTCTTT. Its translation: CASSLTGNTEAFF.

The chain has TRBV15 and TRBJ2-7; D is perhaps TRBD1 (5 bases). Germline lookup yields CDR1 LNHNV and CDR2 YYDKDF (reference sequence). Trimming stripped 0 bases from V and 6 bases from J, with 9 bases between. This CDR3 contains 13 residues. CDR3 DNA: TGTGCCACCAGCAGAGACAGGGTTGGCGAGCAGTACTTC. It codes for CATSRDRVGEQYF. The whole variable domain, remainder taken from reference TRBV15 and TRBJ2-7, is DAMVIQNPRYQVTQFGKPVTLSCSQTLNHNVMYWYQQKSSQAPKLLFHYYDKDFNNEADTPDNFQSRRPNTSFCFLDIRSPGLGDTAMYLCATSRDRVGEQYFGPGTRLTVT.

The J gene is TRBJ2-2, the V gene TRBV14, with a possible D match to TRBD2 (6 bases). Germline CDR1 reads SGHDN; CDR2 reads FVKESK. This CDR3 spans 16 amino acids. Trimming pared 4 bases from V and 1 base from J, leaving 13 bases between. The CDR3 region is CASSRGTPRNTGELFF. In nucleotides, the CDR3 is TGTGCCAGCAGCCGCGGGACTCCGAGGAACACCGGGGAGCTGTTTTTT.